Given below is one T cell receptor beta chain in context. The CDR3 runs to 14 residues. V gave up 4 bases and J gave up 6 bases; unmatched junction bases: 4. From germline, CDR1 is MNHEY and CDR2 SVGAGI. This record belongs to a study of human thymus T cells. The assay was immunoSEQ multiplex PCR, and TCRdb's table has in-frame clones only and misses some. Altogether under 95,000 clones are present, 85% to 95% being singletons, with the ten largest covering around 0.034%. Corrective heart surgery yielded resections, and these provided the thymus tissue. The source material was thymus tissue. The genes are TRBV6-5 and TRBJ2-1, with TRBD2 identical over 9 bases. The source of this sequence is a girl under three years old with a congenital heart defect but otherwise immunologically healthy. The CDR3 region is CASSSQREVNEQFF. CDR3 coding DNA: TGTGCCAGCAGTTCCCAGCGGGAGGTCAATGAGCAGTTCTTC.